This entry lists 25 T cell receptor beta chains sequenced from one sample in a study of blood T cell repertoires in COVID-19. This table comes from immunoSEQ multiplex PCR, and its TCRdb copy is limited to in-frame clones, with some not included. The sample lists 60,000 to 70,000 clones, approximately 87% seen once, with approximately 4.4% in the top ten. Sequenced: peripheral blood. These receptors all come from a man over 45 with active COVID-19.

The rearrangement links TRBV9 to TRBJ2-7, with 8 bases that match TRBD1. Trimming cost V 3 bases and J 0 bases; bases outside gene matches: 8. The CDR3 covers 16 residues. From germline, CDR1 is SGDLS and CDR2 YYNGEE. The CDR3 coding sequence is TGTGCCAGCAGCGGCAGACAGGGGCCCTCCTCCTACGAGCAGTACTTC. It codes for CASSGRQGPSSYEQYF.

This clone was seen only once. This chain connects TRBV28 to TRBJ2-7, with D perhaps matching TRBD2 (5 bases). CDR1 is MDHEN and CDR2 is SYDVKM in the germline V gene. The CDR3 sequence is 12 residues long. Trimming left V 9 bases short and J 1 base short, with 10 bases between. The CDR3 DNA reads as TGTGCCAGTCGGACTCCGTCCTACGAGCAGTACTTC. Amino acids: CASRTPSYEQYF.

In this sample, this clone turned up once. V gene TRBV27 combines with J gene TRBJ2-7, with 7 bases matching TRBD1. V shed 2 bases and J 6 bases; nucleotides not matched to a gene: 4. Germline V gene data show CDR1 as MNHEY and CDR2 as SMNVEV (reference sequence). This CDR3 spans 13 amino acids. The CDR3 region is CASSLKGAGEQYF. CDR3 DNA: TGTGCCAGCAGTTTAAAGGGGGCAGGCGAGCAGTACTTC.

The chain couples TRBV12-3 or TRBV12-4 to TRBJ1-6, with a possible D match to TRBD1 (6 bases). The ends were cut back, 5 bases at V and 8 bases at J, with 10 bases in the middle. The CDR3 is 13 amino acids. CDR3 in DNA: TGTGCCAGCAGTGGCAGGGGTGATTCACCCCTCCACTTT. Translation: CASSGRGDSPLHF.

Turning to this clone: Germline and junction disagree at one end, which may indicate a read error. As DNA, the CDR3 is TGTGCCAGCAGTTTGGGCGGGAGCACAGATACGCAGTATTTT. It specifies CASSLGGSTDTQYF. The genes are TRBV5-8 and TRBJ2-3; TRBD2 is a possible D gene (5 bases). CDR1 and CDR2 from the germline V gene are SGHTS and YDEGEE. The CDR3 is 14 residues long.

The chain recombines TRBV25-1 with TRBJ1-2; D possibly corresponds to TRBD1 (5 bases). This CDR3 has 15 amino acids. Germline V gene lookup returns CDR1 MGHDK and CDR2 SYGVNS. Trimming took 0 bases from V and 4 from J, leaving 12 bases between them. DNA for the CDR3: TGTGCCAGCAGTGAATACCAGGGCCAAGGCTATGGCTACACCTTC. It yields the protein CASSEYQGQGYGYTF.

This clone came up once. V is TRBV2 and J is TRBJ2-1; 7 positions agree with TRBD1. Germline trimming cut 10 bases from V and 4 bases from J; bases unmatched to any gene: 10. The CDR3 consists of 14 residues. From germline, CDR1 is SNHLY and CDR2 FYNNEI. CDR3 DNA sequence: TGTGCCAACCCATCTGACAGGGAATACAATGAGCAGTTCTTC. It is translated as CANPSDREYNEQFF. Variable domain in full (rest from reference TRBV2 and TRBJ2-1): EPEVTQTPSHQVTQMGQEVILRCVPISNHLYFYWYRQILGQKVEFLVSFYNNEISEKSEIFDDQFSVERPDGSNFTLKIRSTKLEDSAMYFCANPSDREYNEQFFGPGTRLTVL.

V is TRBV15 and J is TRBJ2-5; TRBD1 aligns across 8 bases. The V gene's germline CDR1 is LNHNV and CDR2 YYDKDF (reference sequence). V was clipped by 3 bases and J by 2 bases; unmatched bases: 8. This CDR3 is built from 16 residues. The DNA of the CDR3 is TGTGCCACCAGCAGGGGACAGGTTTTAACACAAGAGACCCAGTACTTC. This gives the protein CATSRGQVLTQETQYF.

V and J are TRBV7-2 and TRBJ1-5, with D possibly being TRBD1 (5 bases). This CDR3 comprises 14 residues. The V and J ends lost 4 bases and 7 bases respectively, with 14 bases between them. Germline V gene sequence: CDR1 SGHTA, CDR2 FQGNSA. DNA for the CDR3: TGTGCCAGCAGCTCCGACACGGGGGTCCAGCCCCAGCATTTT. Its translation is CASSSDTGVQPQHF.

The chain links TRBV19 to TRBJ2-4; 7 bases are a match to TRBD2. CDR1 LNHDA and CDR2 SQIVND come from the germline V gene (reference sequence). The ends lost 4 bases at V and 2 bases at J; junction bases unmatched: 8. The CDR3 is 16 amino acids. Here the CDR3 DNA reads TGTGCCAGTAGTACGGGAGGTGGGAACCCCAAAAACATTCAGTACTTC. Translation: CASSTGGGNPKNIQYF.

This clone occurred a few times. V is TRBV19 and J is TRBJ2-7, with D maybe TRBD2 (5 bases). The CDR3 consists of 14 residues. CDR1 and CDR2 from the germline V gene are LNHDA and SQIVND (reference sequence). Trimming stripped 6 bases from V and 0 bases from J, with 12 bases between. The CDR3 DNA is TGTGCCAGTAGCCCTCGGGGATCCTCCTACGAGCAGTACTTC. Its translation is CASSPRGSSYEQYF.

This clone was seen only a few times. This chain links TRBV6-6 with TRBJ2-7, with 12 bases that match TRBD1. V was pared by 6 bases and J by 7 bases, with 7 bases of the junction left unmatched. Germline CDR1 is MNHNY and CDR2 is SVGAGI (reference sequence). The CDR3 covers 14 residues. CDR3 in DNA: TGTGCCAGCAGCCCGGGACAGGGGGCGTGGGAGCAGTACTTC. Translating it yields CASSPGQGAWEQYF.

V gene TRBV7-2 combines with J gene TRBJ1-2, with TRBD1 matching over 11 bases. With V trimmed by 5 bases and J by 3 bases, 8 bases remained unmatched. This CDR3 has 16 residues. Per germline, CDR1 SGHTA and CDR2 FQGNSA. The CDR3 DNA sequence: TGTGCCAGCAGCGGAGGGGACAGGGGGAACTACTATGGCTACACCTTC. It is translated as CASSGGDRGNYYGYTF.

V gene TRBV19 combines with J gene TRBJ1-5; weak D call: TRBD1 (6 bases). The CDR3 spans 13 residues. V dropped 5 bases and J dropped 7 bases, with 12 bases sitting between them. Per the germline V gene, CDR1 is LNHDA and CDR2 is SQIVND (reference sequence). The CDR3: CASSHREGQPQHF. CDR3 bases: TGTGCCAGTAGTCACAGGGAGGGCCAGCCCCAGCATTTT.

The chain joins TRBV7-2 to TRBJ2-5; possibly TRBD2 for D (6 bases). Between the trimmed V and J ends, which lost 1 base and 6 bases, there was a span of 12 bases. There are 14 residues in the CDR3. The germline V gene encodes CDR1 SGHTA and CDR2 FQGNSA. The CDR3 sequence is CASSLVGGLQTQYF. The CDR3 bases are TGTGCCAGCAGCTTAGTGGGAGGTCTACAGACCCAGTACTTC.

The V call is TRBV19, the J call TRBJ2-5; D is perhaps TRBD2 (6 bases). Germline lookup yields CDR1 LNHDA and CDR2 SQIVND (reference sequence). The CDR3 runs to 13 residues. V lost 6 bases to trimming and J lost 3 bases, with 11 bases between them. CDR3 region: CASSGGWKETQYF. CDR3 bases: TGTGCCAGTAGCGGGGGTTGGAAAGAGACCCAGTACTTC.

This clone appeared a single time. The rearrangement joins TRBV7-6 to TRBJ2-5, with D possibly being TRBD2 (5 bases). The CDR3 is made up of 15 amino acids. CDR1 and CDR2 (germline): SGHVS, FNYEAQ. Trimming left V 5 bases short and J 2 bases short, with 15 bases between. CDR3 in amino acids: CASSPREGRQETQYF. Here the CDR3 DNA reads TGTGCCAGCAGCCCCCGAGAGGGCAGGCAAGAGACCCAGTACTTC.

The CDR3, as DNA: TGTGCCACCAGCAGAGATGAGGGACTCGAGCAGTACTTC. Protein: CATSRDEGLEQYF. This chain uses TRBV15 with TRBJ2-7; possible D gene TRBD2, 6 bases. Between the trimmed V and J ends, which lost 0 bases and 6 bases, there was a span of 9 bases. The germline CDR1 and CDR2 sequences are LNHNV and YYDKDF (reference sequence). This CDR3 contains 13 residues.

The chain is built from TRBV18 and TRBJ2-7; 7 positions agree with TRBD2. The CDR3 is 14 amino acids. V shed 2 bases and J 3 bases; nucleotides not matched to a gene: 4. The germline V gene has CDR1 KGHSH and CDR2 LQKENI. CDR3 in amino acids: CASSPVERDYEQYF. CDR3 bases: TGTGCCAGCTCACCAGTCGAGCGGGACTACGAGCAGTACTTC.

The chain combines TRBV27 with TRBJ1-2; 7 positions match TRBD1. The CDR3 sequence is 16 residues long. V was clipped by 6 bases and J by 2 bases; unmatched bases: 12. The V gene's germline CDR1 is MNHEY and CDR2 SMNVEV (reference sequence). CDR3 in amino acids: CASRPGQTIRNYGYTF. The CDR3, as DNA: TGTGCCAGCAGACCGGGACAGACAATTAGAAACTATGGCTACACCTTC.

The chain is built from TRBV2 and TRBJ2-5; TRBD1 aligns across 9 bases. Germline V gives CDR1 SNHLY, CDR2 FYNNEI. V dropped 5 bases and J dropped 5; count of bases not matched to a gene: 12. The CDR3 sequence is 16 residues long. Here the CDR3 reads CASSPLGTGLGETQYF. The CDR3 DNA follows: TGTGCCAGCAGTCCCCTGGGGACAGGGCTTGGTGAGACCCAGTACTTC.

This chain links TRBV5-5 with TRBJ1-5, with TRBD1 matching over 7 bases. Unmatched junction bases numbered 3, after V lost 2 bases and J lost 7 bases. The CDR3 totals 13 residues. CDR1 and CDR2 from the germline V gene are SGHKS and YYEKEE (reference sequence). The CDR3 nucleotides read TGTGCCAGCAGCTTTAACAGGGGACAGCCCCAGCATTTT. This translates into CASSFNRGQPQHF.

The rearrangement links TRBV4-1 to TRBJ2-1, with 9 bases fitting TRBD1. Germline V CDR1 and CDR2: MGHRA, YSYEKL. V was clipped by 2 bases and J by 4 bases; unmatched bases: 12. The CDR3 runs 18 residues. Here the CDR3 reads CASSQTSGGTGPYNEQFF. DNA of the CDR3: TGCGCCAGCAGCCAAACTTCCGGGGGGACAGGGCCTTACAATGAGCAGTTCTTC.

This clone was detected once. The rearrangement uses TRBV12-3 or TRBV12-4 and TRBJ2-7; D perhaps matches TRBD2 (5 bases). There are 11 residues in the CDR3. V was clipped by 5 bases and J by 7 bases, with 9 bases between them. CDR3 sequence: CASSAAGEQYF. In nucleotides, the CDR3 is TGTGCCAGCAGTGCGGCGGGTGAGCAGTACTTC.

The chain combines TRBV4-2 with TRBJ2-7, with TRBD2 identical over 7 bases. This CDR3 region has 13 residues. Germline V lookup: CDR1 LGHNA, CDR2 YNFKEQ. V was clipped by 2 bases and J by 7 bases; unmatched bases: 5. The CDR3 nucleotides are TGTGCCAGCAGCCAATTACTAGCGCGGGAGCAGTACTTC. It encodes CASSQLLAREQYF.